A single sample gave rise to the 32 T cell receptor beta chains below, sequenced in a study of cytomegalovirus exposure and HLA in healthy donors (dated by TCRdb to between 2016 and 2019). Library construction relied on the immunoSEQ multiplex PCR assay. A mixture of 60 forward primers for TCR Vbeta segments and 13 reverse primers for TCR Jbeta segments was used in the multiplex PCR. TCRdb obtained this table from immuneACCESS and retained in-frame rearrangements with V and J assigned. These tables miss some clones; where compared with another copy, unresolved V genes account for less than half of the shortfall, and the remainder is unexplained. The sample table lists 120,000 or so clones, less than 85% of them with a count of one. The ten largest clones capture under 3% of the sample. Sequencing used PBMCs. Receptors originate from a man in his thirties or forties in good health and CMV-seronegative.

This chain uses TRBV4-1 with TRBJ1-2, with a possible D match to TRBD1 (6 bases). The CDR3 loop spans 15 amino acids. Germline loops: CDR1 MGHRA, CDR2 YSYEKL. With 6 bases removed from V and 7 bases from J, the gap between germline ends came to 21 bases. In nucleotides, the CDR3 is TGCGCCAGCAGTCCGGTTGGGGACATGGGGCTTGGCTACACCTTC. Amino acids: CASSPVGDMGLGYTF.

The J gene is TRBJ1-1, the V gene TRBV15, with a tentative D call TRBD1 (5 bases). The CDR3 contains 15 residues. V dropped 4 bases and J dropped 4 bases, with 16 bases sitting between them. Looked up from germline, CDR1 is LNHNV and CDR2 is YYDKDF (reference sequence). CDR3 in amino acids: CATSIRDFGGTEAFF. For the CDR3, the DNA is TGTGCCACCAGCATAAGGGACTTTGGGGGCACTGAAGCTTTCTTT.

A note on this clone: Mismatch with germline at one junction end may stem from a read error. The chain recombines TRBV4-2 with TRBJ1-5; a weak D match, TRBD1 (6 bases). CDR1 and CDR2 from the germline V gene are LGHNA and YNFKEQ. The CDR3 spans 19 residues. The CDR3 sequence is CASSQDRVHLQGFPQPQNF. In nucleotides, the CDR3 is TGTGCCAGCAGCCAAGATCGGGTCCACTTACAGGGTTTCCCTCAGCCCCAGAATTTT.

The chain recombines TRBV11-3 with TRBJ2-3, with a possible D match to TRBD2 (5 bases). The length of the CDR3 is 15 residues. Deletions cut 5 bases from V and 0 bases from J, with 12 bases between. The germline CDR1 and CDR2 sequences are SGHNT and YENEEA. The CDR3: CASSMPAVSTDTQYF. CDR3 in DNA: TGTGCCAGCAGCATGCCAGCGGTTAGCACAGATACGCAGTATTTT.

This clone was recorded a few times. The chain links TRBV4-3 to TRBJ1-5; D ambiguous. Germline V gene sequence: CDR1 LGHNA, CDR2 YSLEER. The CDR3 is 13 residues long. V gave up 0 bases and J gave up 9 bases, with 9 bases separating them. DNA of the CDR3: TGCGCCAGCAGCCAAGAAATCCAATGGCCCCAGCATTTT. The encoded protein is CASSQEIQWPQHF.

The rearrangement joins TRBV10-1 to TRBJ2-5, with 7 bases matching TRBD1. CDR1 is WNHNN, CDR2 SYGVQD, per germline (reference sequence). J gave up 3 bases and V 4 bases, and 2 bases lay outside the gene matches. The CDR3 sequence is 13 residues long. CDR3 coding DNA: TGCGCCAGCAGTGGAACAGGGGAAGAGACCCAGTACTTC. Its protein product is CASSGTGEETQYF.

The chain recombines TRBV7-9 with TRBJ1-2; TRBD1 matches 7 bases. The length of the CDR3 is 14 residues. The J segment lost 4 bases and the V segment lost 4 bases, leaving 6 bases of the junction unmatched. Germline-derived CDR1 and CDR2 are SEHNR and FQNEAQ (reference sequence). The CDR3 sequence is CASSSPGQSYGYTF. CDR3 nucleotides: TGTGCCAGCAGCTCGCCGGGACAGTCCTATGGCTACACCTTC.

The rearrangement uses TRBV9 and TRBJ2-1; 8 bases are a match to TRBD2. CDR1 and CDR2 from the germline V gene are SGDLS and YYNGEE. This CDR3 has 16 amino acids. Germline trimming cut 1 base from V and 1 base from J; bases unmatched to any gene: 4. The CDR3 here is CASSVSGRESYNEQFF. CDR3 nucleotide sequence: TGTGCCAGCAGCGTAAGCGGGAGAGAGTCCTACAATGAGCAGTTCTTC.

The chain uses TRBV5-8 and TRBJ1-2; D call uncertain. The CDR3 has 15 residues. Germline CDR1 is SGHTS and CDR2 is YDEGEE. Between the trimmed V and J ends, which lost 4 bases and 1 base, there was a span of 14 bases. For the CDR3, the DNA is TGTGCCAGCAGCCCCGGGAATCATTTTAACTATGGCTACACCTTC. It codes for CASSPGNHFNYGYTF.

This rearrangement joins TRBV5-1 to TRBJ2-3; TRBD2 agrees at 10 bases. The J segment lost 5 bases and the V segment lost 2 bases, leaving 5 bases of the junction unmatched. The CDR3 contains 15 residues. Germline assignment: CDR1 SGHRS and CDR2 YFSETQ. This CDR3 reads CASSFGLAAGDTQYF. CDR3 nucleotides: TGCGCCAGCAGCTTCGGACTAGCGGCGGGAGATACGCAGTATTTT.

About this clone: Germline is not matched at one junction end, which may reflect a read error. Other DNA sequences in this sample translate to the same CDR3. The chain carries TRBV7-9 and TRBJ1-1; D gene uncertain. This CDR3 contains 14 residues. CDR1 SEHNR and CDR2 FQNEAQ come from the germline V gene (reference sequence). Here the CDR3 DNA reads TGTGCCAGCAGCTTAGAGCTCGCGTCCACTGAAGCCTTCTTT. This encodes CASSLELASTEAFF.

The chain links TRBV5-8 to TRBJ2-3, with a weak D call TRBD2 (6 bases). CDR1 is SGHTS and CDR2 is YDEGEE in the germline V gene. V lost 2 bases and J 8 bases, leaving 18 bases between the germline ends. This CDR3 region has 15 residues. CDR3 coding DNA: TGTGCCAGCAGCTTCGGGACGGGGGAACTCGTTACGCAGTATTTT. It is translated as CASSFGTGELVTQYF. Combining the CDR3 with reference TRBV5-8 and TRBJ2-3 gives the whole variable domain EAGVTQSPTHLIKTRGQQATLRCSPISGHTSVYWYQQALGLGLQFLLWYDEGEERNRGNFPPRFSGRQFPNYSSELNVNALELEDSALYLCASSFGTGELVTQYFGPGTRLTVL.

The chain carries TRBV19 and TRBJ1-1; D is ambiguous. Germline loops: CDR1 LNHDA, CDR2 SQIVND (reference sequence). The V and J ends lost 10 bases and 0 bases respectively, with 12 bases between them. CDR3 length: 13 residues. The CDR3 region has the DNA TGTGCCACCTCGGACGGGGTGAACACTGAAGCTTTCTTT. Residues: CATSDGVNTEAFF.

V is TRBV5-1 and J is TRBJ1-2, with a weak D call TRBD1 (5 bases). V dropped 4 bases and J dropped 2 bases, with 9 bases sitting between them. CDR1 and CDR2 from the germline V gene are SGHRS and YFSETQ. The CDR3 is 13 residues long. The CDR3 DNA is TGCGCCAGCAGCGGGGGGGGAAACTATGGCTACACCTTC. Translated, it gives CASSGGGNYGYTF.

The chain has TRBV7-8 and TRBJ1-5, with D hard to call. The CDR3 covers 16 residues. Between the trimmed V and J ends, which lost 1 base and 0 bases, there was a span of 10 bases. Germline V gene lookup returns CDR1 SGHVS and CDR2 FQNEAQ. The CDR3 sequence is CASSLVRVYSNQPQHF. In DNA, the CDR3 is TGTGCCAGCAGCTTAGTACGGGTCTATAGCAATCAGCCCCAGCATTTT.

V is TRBV11-2 and J is TRBJ2-1, with 10 bases matching TRBD1. V lost 6 bases, J lost 8 bases, and 10 bases stayed unmatched. This CDR3 has 15 residues. Per germline, CDR1 SGHAT and CDR2 FQNNGV. The CDR3 loop is CASSHGQGVVDEQFF. CDR3 in DNA: TGTGCCAGCAGTCACGGACAGGGGGTTGTGGATGAGCAGTTCTTC.

The rearrangement uses TRBV7-9 and TRBJ2-3; TRBD2 agrees at 12 bases. Germline V gene sequence: CDR1 SEHNR, CDR2 FQNEAQ (reference sequence). CDR3 length equals 17 residues. V shed 1 base and J 2 bases; nucleotides not matched to a gene: 4. The CDR3 DNA is TGTGCCAGCAGCTTAGGAGGACTAGCGGGGTACACAGATACGCAGTATTTT. Protein: CASSLGGLAGYTDTQYF.

The chain uses TRBV19 and TRBJ2-3, with 10 bases identical to TRBD2. The length of the CDR3 is 16 residues. V dropped 3 bases and J dropped 2; count of bases not matched to a gene: 5. Germline V CDR1 and CDR2: LNHDA, SQIVND (reference sequence). The CDR3 sequence: CASSMGLAGATDTQYF. Here the CDR3 DNA reads TGTGCCAGTAGTATGGGGCTAGCGGGAGCCACAGATACGCAGTATTTT.

The V call is TRBV27, the J call TRBJ1-2; D gene ambiguous. This CDR3 has 16 residues. In germline, CDR1 is MNHEY, CDR2 SMNVEV (reference sequence). V lost 3 bases, J lost 3 bases, and 17 bases lay in between. CDR3 sequence: CASSFSGVGSYYGYTF. The DNA for the CDR3 is TGTGCCAGCAGTTTTAGCGGGGTGGGTTCTTACTATGGCTACACCTTC.

The gene calls are TRBV15 and TRBJ1-1; D is ambiguous. The CDR3 is 13 amino acids. Germline V lookup: CDR1 LNHNV, CDR2 YYDKDF (reference sequence). Trimming removed 0 bases from V and 9 bases from J, with 11 bases in between. CDR3: CATSRDPEAQAFF. Here the CDR3 DNA reads TGTGCCACCAGCAGAGATCCGGAGGCCCAAGCTTTCTTT.

The chain recombines TRBV5-4 with TRBJ2-5; D ambiguous. The CDR3 runs 14 residues. The germline V gene encodes CDR1 SGHNT and CDR2 YYREEE (reference sequence). Trimming took 4 bases from V and 2 from J, leaving 12 bases between them. CDR3 DNA sequence: TGTGCCAGCAGCATCGACATGTCTCAAGAGACCCAGTACTTC. This gives the protein CASSIDMSQETQYF.

J is TRBJ1-6 and V is TRBV4-1; TRBD1 is a possible D gene (6 bases). In germline, CDR1 is MGHRA, CDR2 YSYEKL. V dropped 3 bases and J dropped 7 bases, with 16 bases sitting between them. This CDR3 region has 16 residues. Here the CDR3 reads CASSHPAQGLNSPLHF. The CDR3 DNA reads as TGCGCCAGCAGCCATCCAGCACAGGGATTGAATTCACCCCTCCACTTT.

V gene TRBV27 combines with J gene TRBJ2-1; 8 bases fit TRBD1. Germline loops: CDR1 MNHEY, CDR2 SMNVEV (reference sequence). V lost 0 bases to trimming and J lost 7 bases; unmatched junction nucleotides: 5. The CDR3 is 15 amino acids. The CDR3 region is CASSLSRTGRNEQFF. For the CDR3, the DNA is TGTGCCAGCAGTTTATCCCGGACAGGGAGGAATGAGCAGTTCTTC.

There are a few counts of this clone. The chain joins TRBV5-5 to TRBJ2-7; tentatively, D is TRBD2 (6 bases). The ends were cut back, 0 bases at V and 6 bases at J, with 19 bases in the middle. The germline V gene encodes CDR1 SGHKS and CDR2 YYEKEE (reference sequence). The length of the CDR3 is 16 residues. Written as DNA, the CDR3 is TGTGCCAGCAGCTTGGGGCGACTAGTGAGATCTCGCGAGCAGTACTTC. Its translation is CASSLGRLVRSREQYF.

This sequence joins TRBV28 and TRBJ1-1; D unclear. Trimming removed 2 bases from V and 5 bases from J, with 3 bases in between. The CDR3 is made up of 11 amino acids. CDR1 is MDHEN, CDR2 SYDVKM, per germline. CDR3 in DNA: TGTGCCAGCAGTTTAATAACTGAAGCTTTCTTT. Translating it yields CASSLITEAFF.

The chain recombines TRBV2 with TRBJ2-7, with TRBD1 matching over 10 bases. V was clipped by 10 bases and J by 4 bases; unmatched bases: 10. This CDR3 contains 14 residues. Germline V gives CDR1 SNHLY, CDR2 FYNNEI. The CDR3 loop reads CATETGGAGYEQYF. The CDR3 nucleotides read TGTGCCACCGAGACAGGGGGCGCGGGTTACGAGCAGTACTTC.

The rearrangement uses TRBV5-1 and TRBJ1-2; tentatively, D is TRBD1 (6 bases). V lost 2 bases to trimming and J lost 7 bases, with 12 bases between them. Germline V gene sequence: CDR1 SGHRS, CDR2 YFSETQ. This CDR3 comprises 13 residues. This CDR3 is CASSFGGAGGYTF. The CDR3 DNA follows: TGCGCCAGCAGCTTTGGGGGGGCCGGTGGCTACACCTTC. Together with reference TRBV5-1 and TRBJ1-2, the CDR3 gives the full variable domain: KAGVTQTPRYLIKTRGQQVTLSCSPISGHRSVSWYQQTPGQGLQFLFEYFSETQRNKGNFPGRFSGRQFSNSRSEMNVSTLELGDSALYLCASSFGGAGGYTFGSGTRLTVV.

The chain recombines TRBV29-1 with TRBJ2-1, with a possible D match to TRBD2 (6 bases). Trimming removed 3 bases from V and 9 bases from J, with 15 bases in between. The CDR3 is made up of 13 amino acids. Germline CDR1 SQVTM, CDR2 ANQGSEA. CDR3 in amino acids: CSVDGGHGREQFF. DNA of the CDR3: TGCAGCGTTGACGGAGGGCACGGACGTGAGCAGTTCTTC.

The V gene is TRBV27, the J gene TRBJ2-1; 7 bases fit TRBD1. Germline assignment: CDR1 MNHEY and CDR2 SMNVEV (reference sequence). Trimming took 4 bases from V and 3 from J; bases not matched to a gene: 9. The length of the CDR3 is 16 residues. In nucleotides, the CDR3 is TGTGCCAGCAGTTCACCGTCGGGACAGCACTACAATGAGCAGTTCTTC. Translating gives CASSSPSGQHYNEQFF.

V usage is TRBV19 and J usage is TRBJ2-1; 7 bases agree with TRBD1. The CDR3 contains 15 residues. The V gene end was trimmed by 1 base and the J gene end by 5 bases; junction bases not matched to a gene: 5. Looked up from germline, CDR1 is LNHDA and CDR2 is SQIVND (reference sequence). CDR3 region: CASSIGHRGNNEQFF. The CDR3 DNA reads as TGTGCCAGTAGTATAGGGCACAGGGGCAACAATGAGCAGTTCTTC.

The V call is TRBV9, the J call TRBJ2-1; 7 bases line up with TRBD2. Germline CDR1 SGDLS, CDR2 YYNGEE. With V trimmed by 4 bases and J by 6 bases, 10 bases remained unmatched. This CDR3 spans 15 amino acids. The CDR3 here is CASSSLAEPLNEQFF. CDR3 nucleotide sequence: TGTGCCAGCAGCTCCCTAGCGGAGCCCCTCAATGAGCAGTTCTTC.

The chain has TRBV6-6 and TRBJ2-7; 8 bases agree with TRBD1. V lost 2 bases, J lost 3 bases, and 6 bases stayed unmatched. From germline, CDR1 is MNHNY and CDR2 SVGAGI (reference sequence). The CDR3 runs 15 residues. For the CDR3, the DNA is TGTGCCAGCAGTTACCCCCTTGACAGGGGCTACGAGCAGTACTTC. It specifies CASSYPLDRGYEQYF.